Below, 17 T cell receptor beta chains from the same sample are listed, as sequenced in a study of T cells in Graves' hyperthyroidism and ophthalmopathy. RNA transcripts were the template for amplifying TCR beta CDR3 regions. First-round RT-PCR targeting the TCR CDR3 was performed with the HTBI primer set. TCRdb passed the multiplex PCR reads through MiXCR, listing each CDR3 protein once. The profile shows roughly 700,000 distinct CDR3 sequences, 13% to 15% of them singletons. Sequencing input: blood. Receptor source: a woman between 18 and 29 years old with Graves' hyperthyroidism.

At least ten counts were recorded for this clonotype. The chain uses TRBV6-2 or TRBV6-3 and TRBJ1-3; 7 bases are shared with TRBD1. Germline CDR1 is MNHEY and CDR2 is SVGEGT. Losses at the gene ends were 0 bases for V and 0 bases for J; bases not matched to a gene: 8. CDR3 length equals 18 residues. The CDR3 here is CASSYSTGFGSSGNTIYF. The CDR3, as DNA: TGTGCCAGCAGTTACTCGACAGGGTTCGGAAGCTCTGGAAACACCATATATTTT.

The chain employs TRBV29-1 and TRBJ2-2; 13 bases line up with TRBD2. Germline CDR1 reads SQVTM; CDR2 reads ANQGSEA. The CDR3 length is 16 residues. J lost 13 bases, V lost 0 bases, and 11 bases had no gene match. The CDR3 bases are TGCAGCGTTGAAGATCCGGGCACTAGCGGGAGGGGCGGGCTGTTTTTT. Translated, it gives CSVEDPGTSGRGGLFF.

In its sample, this clonotype was seen many times. The genes are TRBV7-3 and TRBJ2-3; the D is unclear. The CDR3 extends over 15 amino acids. In germline, CDR1 is SGHTA, CDR2 FQGTGA. Trimming shortened V by 0 bases and J by 1 base, and 8 bases separated the two germline ends. The CDR3 sequence: CASSLTPMGTDTQYF. In nucleotides, the CDR3 is TGTGCCAGCAGCTTAACGCCCATGGGCACAGATACGCAGTATTTT.

This chain joins TRBV10-3 and TRBJ1-3; D unresolved. CDR1 and CDR2 from the germline V gene are ENHRY and SYGVKD. Trimming pared 6 bases from V and 4 bases from J, leaving 13 bases between. CDR3 length: 14 amino acids. In nucleotides, the CDR3 is TGTGCCATCAGCACCGCAGTCGGAGGAAACACCATATATTTT. Translating it yields CAISTAVGGNTIYF.

This clonotype was detected many times. This sequence joins TRBV30 and TRBJ2-3, with 9 bases matching TRBD2. Looked up from germline, CDR1 is GTSNPN and CDR2 is SVGIG (reference sequence). The CDR3 runs 15 residues. V gave up 0 bases and J gave up 0 bases; unmatched junction bases: 1. The CDR3 loop is CAWSVAGGSTDTQYF. DNA of the CDR3: TGTGCCTGGAGTGTCGCGGGAGGGAGCACAGATACGCAGTATTTT.

This clonotype was found many times. The rearrangement links TRBV11-2 to TRBJ2-5; no clear D. The germline gives CDR1 SGHAT, CDR2 FQNNGV. V gave up 8 bases and J gave up 0 bases, with 13 bases separating them. The CDR3 runs 14 residues. The CDR3 protein is CASLSQQYQETQYF. The CDR3 nucleotides read TGTGCCAGCCTGTCGCAGCAGTACCAAGAGACCCAGTACTTC.

This clonotype has just a few counts. This chain links TRBV9 with TRBJ2-3, with TRBD2 identical over 15 bases. The length of the CDR3 is 18 residues. In germline, CDR1 is SGDLS, CDR2 YYNGEE. V lost 3 bases to trimming and J lost 0 bases; unmatched junction nucleotides: 5. This chain's CDR3 is CASSAGLAGGLSTDTQYF. CDR3 DNA: TGTGCCAGCAGCGCCGGACTAGCGGGAGGGCTTAGCACAGATACGCAGTATTTT.

The rearrangement links TRBV7-6 to TRBJ1-1; unclear D gene. V lost 3 bases and J 1 base, leaving 6 bases between the germline ends. Germline V gene lookup returns CDR1 SGHVS and CDR2 FNYEAQ. There are 13 residues in the CDR3. The CDR3 bases are TGTGCCAGCAGCTTTACCAGGAACACTGAAGCTTTCTTT. It translates to CASSFTRNTEAFF.

There are many counts of this clonotype. The chain recombines TRBV4-1 with TRBJ2-7; 7 bases match TRBD1. V was clipped by 1 base and J by 1 base; unmatched bases: 10. The CDR3 has 17 residues. Per the germline V gene, CDR1 is MGHRA and CDR2 is YSYEKL. The CDR3 nucleotides are TGCGCCAGCAGCCAAGTAGAGTGGGACAGCGAATCCTACGAGCAGTACTTC. Its protein product is CASSQVEWDSESYEQYF.

This chain links TRBV10-1 with TRBJ2-1; D unclear. The DNA matches TRBJ2-7 better at its end, which makes the J call doubtful. CDR1 and CDR2 (germline): WNHNN, SYGVQD (reference sequence). The CDR3 extends over 14 amino acids. The CDR3 region has the DNA TGCGCCAGCAGTGACGGCAGGTCCTACAATGAGCAGTACTTC. Encoded protein: CASSDGRSYNEQYF.

This clonotype has at least ten counts. The CDR3: CASSHSGYLYEQYF. The CDR3 DNA follows: TGTGCCAGCTCCCATAGTGGATACCTCTACGAGCAGTACTTC. This chain connects TRBV18 to TRBJ2-7; D call uncertain. The CDR3 is 14 amino acids. V dropped 6 bases and J dropped 3 bases, with 15 bases sitting between them. Per germline, CDR1 KGHSH and CDR2 LQKENI.

This clonotype was observed a handful of times. This chain uses TRBV18 with TRBJ2-1; a weak D match, TRBD1 (6 bases). Germline loops: CDR1 KGHSH, CDR2 LQKENI. Trimming removed 6 bases from V and 9 bases from J, with 18 bases in between. CDR3 length: 14 amino acids. Here the CDR3 DNA reads TGTGCCAGCTCGTCCGGGACAAACCGCGGTGAGCAGTTCTTC. This sequence encodes CASSSGTNRGEQFF.

The chain uses TRBV19 and TRBJ2-1, with 8 bases matching TRBD2. Germline trimming cut 7 bases from V and 5 bases from J; bases unmatched to any gene: 7. Germline CDR1 is LNHDA and CDR2 is SQIVND (reference sequence). The CDR3 extends over 14 amino acids. CDR3 amino acids: CASIAAGANNEQFF. CDR3 coding DNA: TGTGCCAGTATCGCAGCGGGAGCGAACAATGAGCAGTTCTTC.

The chain recombines TRBV11-3 with TRBJ1-2, with TRBD1 identical over 8 bases. The CDR3 is 13 residues long. Germline CDR1 reads SGHNT; CDR2 reads YENEEA. The V and J ends lost 5 bases and 8 bases, in that order; junction bases with no gene match: 7. As DNA, the CDR3 is TGTGCCAGCAGCATGACAGGGGAGGAGGGCTACACCTTC. This translates into CASSMTGEEGYTF.

This clonotype was detected many times. The chain has TRBV20-1 and TRBJ2-7; 7 bases fit TRBD2. V lost 6 bases to trimming and J lost 2 bases; unmatched junction nucleotides: 13. Germline V CDR1 and CDR2: DFQATT, SNEGSKA (reference sequence). The CDR3 is 15 residues long. CDR3 amino acids: CSAGAVRDYTYEQYF. Here the CDR3 DNA reads TGCAGTGCCGGGGCTGTCCGGGACTATACCTACGAGCAGTACTTC.

A few counts support this clonotype. This chain links TRBV6-1 with TRBJ2-5; no clear D gene. The V and J ends lost 7 bases and 2 bases respectively, with 14 bases between them. Germline V gene data show CDR1 as MNHNS and CDR2 as SASEGT. This CDR3 has 14 amino acids. The CDR3 region has the DNA TGTGCCAGCATCGGTCGGAACGTGCAAGAGACCCAGTACTTC. Protein: CASIGRNVQETQYF.

This clonotype came up many times. This rearrangement joins TRBV5-1 to TRBJ1-1; D call uncertain. Germline V gene data show CDR1 as SGHRS and CDR2 as YFSETQ. The germline V and J ends were trimmed by 4 bases and 5 bases, with 15 bases remaining between them. The length of the CDR3 is 14 residues. Here the CDR3 DNA reads TGCGCCAGCAGCCCCGGACCGGCGGGTACTGAAGCTTTCTTT. Protein product: CASSPGPAGTEAFF.